This TCR beta chain was captured in a study of immune characterization of retroperitoneal liposarcoma. Trimming at V came to 10 bases and at J to 3 bases, leaving 13 bases not matched to a gene. CDR1 and CDR2 from the germline V gene are MGHRA and YSYEKL. This CDR3 has 15 residues. TCRdb re-derived calls from the PCR reads in MiXCR, one entry per CDR3 protein. The sample holds roughly 10,000 distinct CDR3 sequences; approximately 24% are singletons and the top ten take around 9.3%. The chain recombines TRBV4-1 with TRBJ2-7; 9 bases line up with TRBD2. The TCR was taken from a female donor with retroperitoneal liposarcoma. Sequencing input: blood. The CDR3 DNA reads as TGCGCCACTAGACTAGCGGACTTCTCTGGCTACGAGCAGTACTTC. It is translated as CATRLADFSGYEQYF.